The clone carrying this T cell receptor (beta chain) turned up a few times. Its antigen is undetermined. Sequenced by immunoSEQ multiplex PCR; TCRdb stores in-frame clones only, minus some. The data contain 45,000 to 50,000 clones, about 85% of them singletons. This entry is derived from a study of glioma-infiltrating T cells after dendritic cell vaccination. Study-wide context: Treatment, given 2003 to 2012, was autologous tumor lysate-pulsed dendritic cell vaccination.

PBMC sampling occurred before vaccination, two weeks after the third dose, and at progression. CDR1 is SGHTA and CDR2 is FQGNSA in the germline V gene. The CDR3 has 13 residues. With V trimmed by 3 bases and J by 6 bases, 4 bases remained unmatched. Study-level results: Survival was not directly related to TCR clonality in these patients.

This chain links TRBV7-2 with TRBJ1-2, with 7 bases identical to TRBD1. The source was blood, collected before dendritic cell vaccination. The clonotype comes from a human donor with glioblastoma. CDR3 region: CASSLTGSNGYTF. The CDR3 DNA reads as TGTGCCAGCAGCTTGACAGGGTCAAATGGCTACACCTTC.